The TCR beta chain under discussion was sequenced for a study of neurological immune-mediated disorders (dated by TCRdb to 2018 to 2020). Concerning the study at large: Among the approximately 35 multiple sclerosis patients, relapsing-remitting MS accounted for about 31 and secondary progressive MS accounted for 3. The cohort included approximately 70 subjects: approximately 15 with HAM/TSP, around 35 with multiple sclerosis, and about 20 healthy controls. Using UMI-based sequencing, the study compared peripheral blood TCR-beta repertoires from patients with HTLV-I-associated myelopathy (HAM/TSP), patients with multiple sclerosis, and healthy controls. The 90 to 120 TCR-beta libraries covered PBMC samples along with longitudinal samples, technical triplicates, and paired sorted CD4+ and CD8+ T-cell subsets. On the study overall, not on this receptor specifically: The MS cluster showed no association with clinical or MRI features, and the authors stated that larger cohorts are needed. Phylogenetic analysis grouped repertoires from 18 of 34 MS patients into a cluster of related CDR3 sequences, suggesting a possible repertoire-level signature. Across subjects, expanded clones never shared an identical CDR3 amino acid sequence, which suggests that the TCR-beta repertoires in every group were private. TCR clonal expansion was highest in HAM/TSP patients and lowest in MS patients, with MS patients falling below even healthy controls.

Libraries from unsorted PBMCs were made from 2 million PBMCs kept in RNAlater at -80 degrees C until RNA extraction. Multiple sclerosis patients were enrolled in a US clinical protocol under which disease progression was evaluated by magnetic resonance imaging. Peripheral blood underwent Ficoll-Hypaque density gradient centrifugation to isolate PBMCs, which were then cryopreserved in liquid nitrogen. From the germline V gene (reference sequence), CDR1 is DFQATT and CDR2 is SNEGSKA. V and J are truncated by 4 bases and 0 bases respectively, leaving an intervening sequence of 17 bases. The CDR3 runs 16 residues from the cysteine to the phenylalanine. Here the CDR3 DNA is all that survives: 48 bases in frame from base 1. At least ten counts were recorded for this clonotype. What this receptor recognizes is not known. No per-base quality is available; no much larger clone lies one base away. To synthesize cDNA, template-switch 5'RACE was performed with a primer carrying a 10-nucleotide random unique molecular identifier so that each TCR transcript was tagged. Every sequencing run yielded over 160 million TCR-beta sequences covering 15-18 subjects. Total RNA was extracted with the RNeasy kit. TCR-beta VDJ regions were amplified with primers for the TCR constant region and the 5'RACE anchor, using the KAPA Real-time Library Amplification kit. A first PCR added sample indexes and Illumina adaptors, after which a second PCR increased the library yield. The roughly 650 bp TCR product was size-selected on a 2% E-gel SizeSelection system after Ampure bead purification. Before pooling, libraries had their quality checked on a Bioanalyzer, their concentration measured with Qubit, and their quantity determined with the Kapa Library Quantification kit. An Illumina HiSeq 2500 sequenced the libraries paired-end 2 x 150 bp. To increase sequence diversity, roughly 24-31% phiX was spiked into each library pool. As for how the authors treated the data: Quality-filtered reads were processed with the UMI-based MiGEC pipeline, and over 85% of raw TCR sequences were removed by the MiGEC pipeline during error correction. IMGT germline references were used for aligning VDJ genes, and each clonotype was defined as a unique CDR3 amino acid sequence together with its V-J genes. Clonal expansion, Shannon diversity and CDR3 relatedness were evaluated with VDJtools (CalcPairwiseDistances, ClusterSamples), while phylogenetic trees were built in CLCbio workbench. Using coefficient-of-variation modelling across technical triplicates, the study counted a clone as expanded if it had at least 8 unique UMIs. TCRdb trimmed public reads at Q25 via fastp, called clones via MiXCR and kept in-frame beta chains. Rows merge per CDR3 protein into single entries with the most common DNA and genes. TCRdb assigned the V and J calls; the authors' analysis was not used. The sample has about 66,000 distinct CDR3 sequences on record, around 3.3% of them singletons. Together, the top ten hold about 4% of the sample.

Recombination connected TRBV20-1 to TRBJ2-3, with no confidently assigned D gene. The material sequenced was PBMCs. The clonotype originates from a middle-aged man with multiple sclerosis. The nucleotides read TGCAGTGCTACCCTTGCCAGACCGACTAGCACAGATACGCAGTATTTT. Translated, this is CSATLARPTSTDTQYF.